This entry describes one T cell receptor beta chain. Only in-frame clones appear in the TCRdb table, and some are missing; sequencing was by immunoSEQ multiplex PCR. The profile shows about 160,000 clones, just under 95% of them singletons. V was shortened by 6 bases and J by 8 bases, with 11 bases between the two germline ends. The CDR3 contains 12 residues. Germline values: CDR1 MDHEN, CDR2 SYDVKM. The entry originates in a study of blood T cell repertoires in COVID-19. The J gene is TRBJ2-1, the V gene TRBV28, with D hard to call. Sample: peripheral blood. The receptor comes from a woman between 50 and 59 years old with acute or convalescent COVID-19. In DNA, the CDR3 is TGTGCCAGCAGCCCTTCCCGGGATGAGCAGTTCTTC. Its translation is CASSPSRDEQFF.